These 3 T cell receptor beta chains originate from one sample sequenced in a study of OX40 agonist ivuxolimab in advanced cancers. TCRdb's table, derived via immunoSEQ multiplex PCR, lists solely in-frame clones and lacks some. The sample shows fewer than 85,000 clones, around 80% of them seen only once. The sample in question was CD4+ or CD8+ T cells sorted from blood, obtained in a trial of the OX40 agonist ivuxolimab. Receptors originate from an adult with an advanced solid tumor such as melanoma, head and neck, liver or kidney cancer.

V usage is TRBV5-5 and J usage is TRBJ1-2; D is ambiguous. Trimming cost V 0 bases and J 3 bases, with 12 bases left between them. The CDR3 length is 15 residues. Germline V CDR1 and CDR2: SGHKS, YYEKEE (reference sequence). The CDR3 spells CASSLVAAPDYGYTF. Written as DNA, the CDR3 is TGTGCCAGCAGCTTGGTGGCGGCACCTGACTATGGCTACACCTTC.

This rearrangement joins TRBV30 to TRBJ2-3; TRBD1 matches at 7 bases. This CDR3 region has 14 residues. Germline V CDR1 and CDR2: GTSNPN, SVGIG (reference sequence). With V trimmed by 1 base and J by 3 bases, 4 bases remained unmatched. The CDR3 DNA is TGTGCCTGGAGTGAGCCGGGACAGACAGATACGCAGTATTTT. This translates into CAWSEPGQTDTQYF. The whole variable domain, filled in from reference TRBV30 and TRBJ2-3, reads SQTIHQWPATLVQPVGSPLSLECTVEGTSNPNLYWYRQAAGRGLQLLFYSVGIGQISSEVPQNLSASRPQDRQFILSSKKLLLSDSGFYLCAWSEPGQTDTQYFGPGTRLTVL.

This clone is categorized as medium-sized. The chain links TRBV5-6 to TRBJ1-2, with 8 bases that match TRBD1. The CDR3 has 18 residues. The trim removed 4 bases at V and 2 bases at J, leaving 16 bases unmatched. Germline V lookup: CDR1 SGHDT, CDR2 YYEEEE. The CDR3 DNA follows: TGTGCCAGCAGCACATCGTGGAACAGGGGGAGGGGAAACTATGGCTACACCTTC. Its protein is CASSTSWNRGRGNYGYTF.